The table lists the clone carrying this T cell receptor (beta chain) with a few counts. What it binds is unknown. The data are from a study of vaccination effects on CD4 cells after COVID-19. Sequencing was preceded by expansion of antigen-specific CD4+ T cells with viral peptide pools in the ViraFEST assay. After around ten days in culture, the CD4+ T cells were isolated. All participants had two doses of either the BNT162b2 or mRNA-1273 vaccine. Measured with immunoSEQ multiplex PCR; TCRdb has only the in-frame clones, and not every one. The sample contains about 72,000 clones, around 81% of which appear only once. This receptor was taken from a human donor who received a COVID-19 vaccine. The sequencing here drew on CD4+ T cells from PBMCs cultured with HCoV-229E spike peptides, taken after COVID-19 vaccination.

The CDR3 nucleotides are TGTGCCAGCAGCTTAGCGCGGGCCCACGGGGAGCTGTTTTTT. Residues: CASSLARAHGELFF. This chain joins TRBV7-8 and TRBJ2-2; perhaps TRBD2 as D (5 bases). The CDR3 length is 14 residues. CDR1 is SGHVS and CDR2 is FQNEAQ in the germline V gene. The germline V and J ends were trimmed by 0 bases and 7 bases, with 9 bases remaining between them.